A selection of T cell receptor beta chains follows, all from one sample in a study of CD8+ T cells in alopecia areata. Libraries were prepared by immunoSEQ multiplex PCR; TCRdb keeps only in-frame clonotypes and omits some of them. Of some 200,000 clones detected, around three fifths appear once; the ten largest clones hold roughly 15%. The sample consisted of CD4+ T cells sorted from blood, taken at week 0. The receptors originated from a human donor with alopecia areata. Each CDR3 is given with its conserved first and last residue. D genes are given only for firm matches. The size field is filled for only some rows; it gives once, few, many or a size class.

>-|TRBV29-1|TRBJ2-1|-
CSVGGAYNEQFF
TGCAGCGTTGGCGGGGCCTACAATGAGCAGTTCTTC
>few|TRBV29-1|TRBJ2-3|TRBD2
CSETGLAGTDTQYF
TGCAGCGAAACGGGACTAGCGGGAACAGATACGCAGTATTTT
>-|TRBV25-1|TRBJ1-6|TRBD1
CASSGRGTGESPLHF
TGTGCCAGCAGTGGCAGAGGGACAGGGGAGTCACCCCTCCACTTT
>few|TRBV7-2|TRBJ1-2|-
CASSLDAQYGYTF
TGTGCCAGCAGCCTAGACGCACAGTATGGCTACACCTTC
>-|TRBV25-1|TRBJ1-1|-
CASSESRLGVNTEAFF
TGTGCCAGCAGTGAATCCCGTTTAGGGGTGAACACTGAAGCTTTCTTT
>-|TRBV25-1|TRBJ2-3|-
CASTPRGQPDTQYF
TGTGCCAGCACTCCCAGGGGCCAACCGGATACGCAGTATTTT
>-|TRBV19|TRBJ2-1|TRBD1
CASRNRGRFNEQFF
TGTGCCAGCCGTAACAGGGGGCGTTTCAATGAGCAGTTCTTC
>-|TRBV7-6|TRBJ2-6|-
CASSSGRLSGANVLTF
TGTGCCAGCAGCTCGGGACGGCTCTCTGGGGCCAACGTCCTGACTTTC
>-|TRBV5-1|TRBJ2-4|TRBD1
CASSFGGRGQRLAKNIQYF
TGCGCCAGCAGCTTTGGAGGCCGGGGACAGCGTCTAGCCAAAAACATTCAGTACTTC
>-|TRBV6-1|TRBJ2-7|-
CASTVPGQPSYEQYF
TGTGCCAGCACTGTCCCGGGACAACCTTCCTACGAGCAGTACTTC
>-|TRBV4-2|TRBJ1-5|TRBD1
CASSVRQGDDQPQHF
TGTGCCAGCAGCGTCCGACAGGGCGATGATCAGCCCCAGCATTTT
>-|TRBV27|TRBJ2-5|-
CASSLSLRQFQETQYF
TGTGCCAGCAGTTTATCCCTAAGACAGTTCCAAGAGACCCAGTACTTC
>-|TRBV30|TRBJ2-7|TRBD1
CAWSTGTGVPEQYF
TGTGCCTGGAGTACCGGGACAGGGGTCCCCGAGCAGTACTTC
>few|TRBV5-1|TRBJ2-3|-
CASSPADYTDTQYF
TGCGCCAGCAGTCCCGCGGATTACACAGATACGCAGTATTTT
>-|TRBV30|TRBJ1-2|-
CAWRLGNGYTF
TGTGCCTGGAGATTGGGGAATGGCTACACCTTC
>-|TRBV5-1|TRBJ1-1|-
CASTKGGDTEAFF
TGCGCCAGCACCAAGGGAGGGGACACTGAAGCTTTCTTT
>few|TRBV4-2|TRBJ2-4|-
CASSQDPPAAGRKNIQYF
TGTGCCAGCAGCCAAGATCCCCCAGCTGCAGGTCGGAAAAACATTCAGTACTTC
>-|TRBV5-1|TRBJ2-2|TRBD2
CASSLELAASTGELFF
TGCGCCAGCAGCTTAGAGCTAGCGGCGAGCACCGGGGAGCTGTTTTTT
>-|TRBV11-3|TRBJ2-1|-
CASSRSGGEDEQFF
TGTGCCAGCAGTCGATCAGGGGGGGAGGATGAGCAGTTCTTC
>-|TRBV2|TRBJ1-2|-
CASSEQWPQIDGYTF
TGTGCCAGCAGTGAGCAGTGGCCACAGATCGATGGCTACACCTTC
>-|TRBV29-1|TRBJ2-3|-
CSVSLGGTDTQYF
TGCAGCGTTTCTTTGGGGGGCACAGATACGCAGTATTTT
>-|TRBV5-6|TRBJ2-7|-
CASSFGLGAREQYF
TGTGCCAGCAGCTTCGGTCTGGGGGCAAGGGAGCAGTACTTC
>-|TRBV29-1|TRBJ1-1|-
CSAEPRMNTEAFF
TGCAGCGCTGAGCCCAGGATGAACACTGAAGCTTTCTTT
>-|TRBV7-9|TRBJ2-3|-
CASSLVSGKGTDTQYF
TGTGCCAGCAGCTTAGTCTCCGGGAAGGGGACAGATACGCAGTATTTT
>few|TRBV2|TRBJ2-2|TRBD1
CASSPDRGYGGELFF
TGTGCCAGCAGCCCGGACAGGGGGTACGGCGGGGAGCTGTTTTTT
>-|TRBV29-1|TRBJ1-2|TRBD1
CSVDEESGGAGYGYTF
TGCAGCGTTGATGAAGAATCAGGGGGCGCGGGTTACGGCTACACCTTC
>-|TRBV19|TRBJ2-7|-
CASSIRPPVTYEQYF
TGTGCCAGTAGTATCCGCCCTCCAGTAACCTACGAGCAGTACTTC
>-|TRBV7-9|TRBJ1-2|-
CASHRLGSGGYTF
TGTGCCAGCCACCGCCTTGGATCCGGAGGCTACACCTTC
>once|TRBV7-9|TRBJ1-1|-
CASSLNQGMNTEAFF
TGTGCCAGCAGCCTAAACCAGGGCATGAACACTGAAGCTTTCTTT
>once|TRBV29-1|TRBJ2-7|-
CSVEGNGYEQYF
TGCAGCGTTGAGGGGAATGGCTACGAGCAGTACTTC
>once|TRBV11-1|TRBJ2-7|TRBD2
CASSPRLAVTSYEQYF
TGTGCCAGCAGCCCGCGACTAGCGGTTACCTCCTACGAGCAGTACTTC
>few|TRBV7-2|TRBJ2-2|-
CASSPYYPPNTGELFF
TGTGCCAGCAGCCCGTACTACCCCCCGAACACCGGGGAGCTGTTTTTT
>-|TRBV7-2|TRBJ2-4|-
CASSFGGLAKNIQYF
TGTGCCAGCAGCTTCGGAGGGCTAGCCAAAAACATTCAGTACTTC
>-|TRBV2|TRBJ2-3|TRBD2
CASSDETSGGSHTQYF
TGTGCCAGCAGTGATGAAACTAGCGGGGGGTCACATACGCAGTATTTT
>-|TRBV7-6|TRBJ2-2|TRBD1
CAGSQGANTGELFF
TGTGCCGGGTCACAGGGGGCGAACACCGGGGAGCTGTTTTTT
>-|TRBV6-5|TRBJ1-2|-
CASSGGGINYGYTF
TGTGCCAGCTCGGGGGGCGGGATAAACTATGGCTACACCTTC
>-|TRBV10-3|TRBJ2-6|-
CAISEEGGSGANVLTF
TGTGCCATCAGTGAGGAGGGAGGCTCTGGGGCCAACGTCCTGACTTTC
>-|TRBV5-6|TRBJ1-2|TRBD1
CASSFGQGRGYTF
TGTGCCAGCAGCTTTGGACAGGGGAGAGGCTACACCTTC
>-|TRBV4-1|TRBJ1-2|-
CASSQGGMGGYGYTF
TGCGCCAGCAGCCAAGGCGGAATGGGTGGCTATGGCTACACCTTC
>few|TRBV29-1|TRBJ1-1|-
CSVLASNTEAFF
TGCAGCGTGCTGGCGTCGAACACTGAAGCTTTCTTT
>-|TRBV6-1|TRBJ2-3|-
CASCEGRITQYF
TGTGCTTCGTGCGAGGGAAGGATTACGCAGTATTTT
>-|TRBV2|TRBJ2-5|-
CASSAQGMIGVDQYF
TGTGCCAGCAGTGCGCAGGGTATGATTGGGGTGGACCAGTACTTC